The clone carrying this T cell receptor (beta chain) was seen only a few times. Its antigen remains unidentified. The data originate from a study of OX40 agonist ivuxolimab in advanced cancers. The V gene end was trimmed by 6 bases and the J gene end by 7 bases; junction bases not matched to a gene: 6. Germline CDR1 and CDR2: SQVTM and ANQGSEA. The CDR3 is 12 amino acids. TCRdb's copy holds only in-frame clones and misses some; the assay was immunoSEQ multiplex PCR. This sample has approximately 58,000 clones, with about 91% found just once. General study points: At 0.1 to 3.0 mg/kg and by week 6, CD4+ and CD8+ T cells in the blood had expanded clonally.

The TCR sequence derives from an adult with an advanced solid tumor such as melanoma, head and neck, liver or kidney cancer. The chain combines TRBV29-1 with TRBJ1-5; 7 bases are shared with TRBD1. This specimen was CD4+ or CD8+ T cells sorted from blood, taken in a trial of the OX40 agonist ivuxolimab. The CDR3 loop reads CSVGQYDQPQHF. For the CDR3, the DNA is TGCAGCGTGGGACAGTATGACCAGCCCCAGCATTTT.